This paragraph reports one T cell receptor beta chain. Looked up from germline, CDR1 is MGHDK and CDR2 is SYGVNS. This CDR3 is built from 15 residues. Trimming took 3 bases from V and 5 from J; bases not matched to a gene: 9. These data originate in a study of somatic mutations in cytotoxic T cells in rheumatoid arthritis. About the study: Before any treatment began, more than 25 ml EDTA peripheral blood was collected from patients right after diagnosis.

Repertoires were generated with immunoSEQ multiplex PCR, while TCRdb's copy carries only in-frame clones and drops some. The sample lists about 18,000 clones, about 80% occurring once. Sequencing was carried out using CD8+ T cells sorted from blood. This chain joins TRBV25-1 and TRBJ1-2; 7 positions match TRBD1. The clonotype originates from an adult with rheumatoid arthritis. Here the CDR3 reads CASSEDRLGVYGYTF. CDR3 sequence (DNA): TGTGCCAGCAGTGAGGACAGGTTGGGGGTATATGGCTACACCTTC.